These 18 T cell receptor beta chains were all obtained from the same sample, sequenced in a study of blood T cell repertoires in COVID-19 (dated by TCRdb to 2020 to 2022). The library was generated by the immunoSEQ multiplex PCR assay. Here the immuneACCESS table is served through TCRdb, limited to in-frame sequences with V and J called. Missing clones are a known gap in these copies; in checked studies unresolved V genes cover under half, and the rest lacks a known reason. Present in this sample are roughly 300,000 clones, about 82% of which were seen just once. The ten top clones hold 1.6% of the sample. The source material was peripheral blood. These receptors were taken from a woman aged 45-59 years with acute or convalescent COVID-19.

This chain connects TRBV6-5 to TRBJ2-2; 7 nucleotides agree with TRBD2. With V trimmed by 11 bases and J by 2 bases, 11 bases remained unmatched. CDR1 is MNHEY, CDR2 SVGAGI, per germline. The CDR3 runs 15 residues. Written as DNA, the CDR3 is TGTGCCGTCGGGCGGGAGATGGCAAACACCGGGGAGCTGTTTTTT. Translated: CAVGREMANTGELFF.

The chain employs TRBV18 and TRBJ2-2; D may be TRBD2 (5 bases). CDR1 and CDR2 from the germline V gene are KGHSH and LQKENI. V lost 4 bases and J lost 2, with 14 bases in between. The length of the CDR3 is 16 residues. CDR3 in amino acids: CASSLLRGPNTGELFF. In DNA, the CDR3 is TGTGCCAGCTCACTGCTTCGAGGGCCTAACACCGGGGAGCTGTTTTTT.

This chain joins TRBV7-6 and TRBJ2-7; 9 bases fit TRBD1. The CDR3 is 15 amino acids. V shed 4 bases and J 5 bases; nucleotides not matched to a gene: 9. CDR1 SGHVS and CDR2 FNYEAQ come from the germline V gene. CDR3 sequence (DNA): TGTGCCAGCAGCTCCTCCGGGACAGGGTCCCACGAGCAGTACTTC. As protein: CASSSSGTGSHEQYF.

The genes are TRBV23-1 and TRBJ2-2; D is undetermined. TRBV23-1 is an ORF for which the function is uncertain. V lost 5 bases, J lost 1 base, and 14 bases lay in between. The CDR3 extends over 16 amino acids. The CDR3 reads CASSSRQSQNTGELFF. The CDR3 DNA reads TGCGCCAGCAGTTCGAGGCAGAGCCAGAACACCGGGGAGCTGTTTTTT.

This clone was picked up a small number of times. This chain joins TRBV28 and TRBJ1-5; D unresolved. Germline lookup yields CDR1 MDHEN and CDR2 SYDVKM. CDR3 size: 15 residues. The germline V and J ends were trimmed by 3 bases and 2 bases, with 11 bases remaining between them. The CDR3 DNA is TGTGCCAGCAGTTTGGCGGATGAGGGCAATCAGCCCCAGCATTTT. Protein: CASSLADEGNQPQHF.

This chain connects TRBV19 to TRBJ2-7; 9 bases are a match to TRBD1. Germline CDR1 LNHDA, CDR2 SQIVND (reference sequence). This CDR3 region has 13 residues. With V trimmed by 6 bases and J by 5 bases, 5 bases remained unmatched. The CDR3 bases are TGTGCCAGTAGGGGGACAGGGCCCCACGAGCAGTACTTC. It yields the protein CASRGTGPHEQYF.

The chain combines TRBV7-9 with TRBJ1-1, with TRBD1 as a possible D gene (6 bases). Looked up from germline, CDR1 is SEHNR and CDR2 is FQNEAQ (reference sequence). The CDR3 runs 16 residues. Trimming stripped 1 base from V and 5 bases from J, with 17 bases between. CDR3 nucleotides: TGTGCCAGCAGCTTAGGAGGCTTGGCAGGGGTGACTGAAGCTTTCTTT. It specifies CASSLGGLAGVTEAFF.

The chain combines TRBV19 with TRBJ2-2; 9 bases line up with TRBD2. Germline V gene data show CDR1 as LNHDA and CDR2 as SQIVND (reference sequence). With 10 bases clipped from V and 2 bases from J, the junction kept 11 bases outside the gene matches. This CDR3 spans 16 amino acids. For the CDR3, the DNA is TGTGCCACCAAGGCAATAGCGGGAGTCAACACCGGGGAGCTGTTTTTT. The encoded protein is CATKAIAGVNTGELFF.

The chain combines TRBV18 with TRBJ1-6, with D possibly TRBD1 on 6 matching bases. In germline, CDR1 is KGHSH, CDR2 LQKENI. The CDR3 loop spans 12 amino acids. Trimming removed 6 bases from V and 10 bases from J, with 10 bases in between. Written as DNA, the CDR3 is TGTGCCAGCTCGGGCGGGGGCTCACCCCTCCACTTT. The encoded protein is CASSGGGSPLHF. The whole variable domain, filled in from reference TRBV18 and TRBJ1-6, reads NAGVMQNPRHLVRRRGQEARLRCSPMKGHSHVYWYRQLPEEGLKFMVYLQKENIIDESGMPKERFSAEFPKEGPSILRIQQVVRGDSAAYFCASSGGGSPLHFGNGTRLTVT.

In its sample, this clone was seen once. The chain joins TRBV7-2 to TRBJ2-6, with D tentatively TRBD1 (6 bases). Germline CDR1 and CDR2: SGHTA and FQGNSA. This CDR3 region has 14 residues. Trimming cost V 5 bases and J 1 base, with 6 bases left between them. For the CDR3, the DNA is TGTGCCAGCAGCACAGGGTCTGGGGCCAACGTCCTGACTTTC. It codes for CASSTGSGANVLTF.

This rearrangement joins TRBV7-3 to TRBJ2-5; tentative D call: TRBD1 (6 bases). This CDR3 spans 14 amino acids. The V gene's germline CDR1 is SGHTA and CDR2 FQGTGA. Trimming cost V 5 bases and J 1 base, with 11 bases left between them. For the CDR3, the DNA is TGTGCCAGCAGCCCCGGACAGTTCCAAGAGACCCAGTACTTC. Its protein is CASSPGQFQETQYF. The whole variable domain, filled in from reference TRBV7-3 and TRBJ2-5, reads GAGVSQTPSNKVTEKGKYVELRCDPISGHTALYWYRQSLGQGPEFLIYFQGTGAADDSGLPNDRFFAVRPEGSVSTLKIQRTERGDSAVYLCASSPGQFQETQYFGPGTRLLVL.

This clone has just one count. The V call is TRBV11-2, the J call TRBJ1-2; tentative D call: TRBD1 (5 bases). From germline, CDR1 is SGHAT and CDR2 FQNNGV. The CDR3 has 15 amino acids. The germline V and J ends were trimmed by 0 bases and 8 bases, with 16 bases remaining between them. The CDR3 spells CASSLEAGITSGYTF. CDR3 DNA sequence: TGTGCCAGCAGCTTAGAGGCAGGGATTACCAGCGGCTACACCTTC.

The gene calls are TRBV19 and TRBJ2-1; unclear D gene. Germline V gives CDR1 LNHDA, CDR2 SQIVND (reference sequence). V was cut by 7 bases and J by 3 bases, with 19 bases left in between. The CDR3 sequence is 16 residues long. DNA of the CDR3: TGTGCCAGTACCCCCCTCGGCCTCTCGGGCTACAATGAGCAGTTCTTC. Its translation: CASTPLGLSGYNEQFF.

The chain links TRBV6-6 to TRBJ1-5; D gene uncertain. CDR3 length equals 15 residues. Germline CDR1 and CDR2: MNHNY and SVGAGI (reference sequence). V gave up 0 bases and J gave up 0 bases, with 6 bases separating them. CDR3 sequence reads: CASSYSSSSNQPQHF. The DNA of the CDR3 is TGTGCCAGCAGTTACTCTAGCAGTAGCAATCAGCCCCAGCATTTT.

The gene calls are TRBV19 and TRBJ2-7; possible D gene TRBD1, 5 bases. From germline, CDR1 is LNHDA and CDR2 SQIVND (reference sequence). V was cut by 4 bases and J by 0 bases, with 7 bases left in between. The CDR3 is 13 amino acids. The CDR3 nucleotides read TGTGCCAGTAGTACAGGGTACTCCTACGAGCAGTACTTC. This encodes CASSTGYSYEQYF. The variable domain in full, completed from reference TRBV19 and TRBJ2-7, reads DGGITQSPKYLFRKEGQNVTLSCEQNLNHDAMYWYRQDPGQGLRLIYYSQIVNDFQKGDIAEGYSVSREKKESFPLTVTSAQKNPTAFYLCASSTGYSYEQYFGPGTRLTVT.

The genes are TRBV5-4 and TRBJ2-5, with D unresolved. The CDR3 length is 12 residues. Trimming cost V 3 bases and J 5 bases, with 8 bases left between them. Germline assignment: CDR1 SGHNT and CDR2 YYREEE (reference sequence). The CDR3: CASSSFLETQYF. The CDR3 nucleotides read TGTGCCAGCAGCTCCTTTCTGGAGACCCAGTACTTC.

The CDR3 DNA reads as TGCGCCAGCAGCTTGGGGAGCGGGAGCTTGGCCGGGGAGCTGTTTTTT. Translating gives CASSLGSGSLAGELFF. The chain combines TRBV5-1 with TRBJ2-2; TRBD2 matches at 8 bases. V lost 0 bases to trimming and J lost 6 bases; unmatched junction nucleotides: 7. The germline CDR1 and CDR2 sequences are SGHRS and YFSETQ. The CDR3 has 16 residues.

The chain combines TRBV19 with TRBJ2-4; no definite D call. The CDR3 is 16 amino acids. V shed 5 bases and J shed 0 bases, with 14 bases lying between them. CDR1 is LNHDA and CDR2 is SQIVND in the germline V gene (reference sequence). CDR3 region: CASSLRPTLAKNIQYF. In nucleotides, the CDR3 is TGTGCCAGTAGTTTACGTCCGACATTAGCCAAAAACATTCAGTACTTC.